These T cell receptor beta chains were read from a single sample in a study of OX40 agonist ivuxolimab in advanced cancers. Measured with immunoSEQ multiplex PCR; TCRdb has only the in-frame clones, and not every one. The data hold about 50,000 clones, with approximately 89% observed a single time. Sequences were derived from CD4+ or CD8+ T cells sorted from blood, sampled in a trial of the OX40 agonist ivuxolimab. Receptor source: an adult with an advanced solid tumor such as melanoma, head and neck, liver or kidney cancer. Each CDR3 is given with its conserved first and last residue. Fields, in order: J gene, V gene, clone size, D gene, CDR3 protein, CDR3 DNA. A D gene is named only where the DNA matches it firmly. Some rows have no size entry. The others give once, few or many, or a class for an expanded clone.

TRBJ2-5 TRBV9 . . CASSVATGSGETQYF TGTGCCAGCAGCGTAGCTACAGGGTCGGGAGAGACCCAGTACTTC
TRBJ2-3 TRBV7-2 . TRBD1 CASSSPGTVFTDTQYF TGTGCCAGCAGCTCCCCCGGGACAGTATTCACAGATACGCAGTATTTT
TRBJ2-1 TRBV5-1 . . CASSPPGNEQFF TGCGCCAGCAGCCCCCCGGGCAATGAGCAGTTCTTC
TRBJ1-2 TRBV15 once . CATSRDKDSPGYGYTF TGTGCCACCAGCAGAGATAAGGACAGCCCCGGCTATGGCTACACCTTC
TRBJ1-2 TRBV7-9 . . CASSPEGGINYGYTF TGTGCCAGCAGCCCTGAGGGGGGGATTAACTATGGCTACACCTTC
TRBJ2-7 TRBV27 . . CATENGSGEQYF TGTGCCACCGAAAACGGGTCGGGCGAGCAGTACTTC
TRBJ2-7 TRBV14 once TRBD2 CASSQGLADSYEQYF TGTGCCAGCAGCCAAGGCCTAGCGGACTCCTACGAGCAGTACTTC
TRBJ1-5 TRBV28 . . CASSLRGGSNQPQHF TGTGCCAGCAGTTTGCGCGGGGGTAGCAATCAGCCCCAGCATTTT
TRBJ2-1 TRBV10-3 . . CAISESNDVNEQFF TGTGCCATCAGTGAGTCGAACGACGTCAATGAGCAGTTCTTC
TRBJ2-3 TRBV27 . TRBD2 CASSFLAGNTDTQYF TGTGCCAGCAGTTTCCTAGCGGGAAACACAGATACGCAGTATTTT
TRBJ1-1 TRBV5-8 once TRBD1 CASSLVGQGGTEAFF TGTGCCAGCAGCTTGGTGGGACAGGGAGGGACTGAAGCTTTCTTT
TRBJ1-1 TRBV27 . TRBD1 CASSYGTATEAFF TGTGCCAGCAGTTACGGGACAGCCACTGAAGCTTTCTTT
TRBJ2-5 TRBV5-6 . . CASSLVGRDQETQYF TGTGCCAGCAGCTTAGTAGGACGGGACCAAGAGACCCAGTACTTC
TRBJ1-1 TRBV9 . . CASSVAALNTEAFF TGTGCCAGCAGCGTAGCGGCCTTAAACACTGAAGCTTTCTTT
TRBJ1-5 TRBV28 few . CASSYLPGSSQHF TGTGCCAGCAGTTATCTTCCGGGATCATCCCAGCATTTT
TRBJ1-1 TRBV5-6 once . CASRWGGTEAFF TGTGCCAGCAGGTGGGGCGGCACTGAAGCTTTCTTT